These 23 T cell receptor beta chains were all obtained from the same sample, sequenced in a study of cytomegalovirus exposure and HLA in healthy donors. PCR amplification relied on 60 Vbeta primers (plus 13 Jbeta primers). Data came from immunoSEQ multiplex PCR; TCRdb stores just in-frame clones and leaves some out. The table has around 140,000 clones, around 80% seen once. The sample comprised PBMCs. The receptor set was obtained from a woman in her late teens or twenties in good health and CMV-seronegative.

In this sample, this clone turned up a few times. The chain carries TRBV5-1 and TRBJ2-3; 9 bases are shared with TRBD1. This CDR3 spans 15 amino acids. The germline CDR1 and CDR2 sequences are SGHRS and YFSETQ. Unmatched junction bases numbered 9, after V lost 4 bases and J lost 6 bases. Here the CDR3 DNA reads TGCGCCAGCAGCCCCGGGACAGGGTTCGGGGATACGCAGTATTTT. Amino acids: CASSPGTGFGDTQYF.

This clone was picked up a small number of times. The chain uses TRBV30 and TRBJ1-3; no clear D. The V gene lost 0 bases and the J gene lost 6 bases, with 15 bases spanning the gap. The germline V gene encodes CDR1 GTSNPN and CDR2 SVGIG (reference sequence). This CDR3 is 15 amino acids long. CDR3 bases: TGTGCCTGGAGTGTACGAGCCGACGGACTAAACACCATATATTTT. This sequence encodes CAWSVRADGLNTIYF.

The chain links TRBV7-2 to TRBJ1-2; D not certain. Germline V gives CDR1 SGHTA, CDR2 FQGNSA. The length of the CDR3 is 16 residues. The V end was cut by 2 bases, the J end by 5 bases, with 18 bases between. The CDR3 reads CASSLFRLGSSYGYTF. Written as DNA, the CDR3 is TGTGCCAGCAGCTTATTTAGGCTGGGGAGTTCTTATGGCTACACCTTC.

V usage is TRBV5-1 and J usage is TRBJ2-1, with TRBD2 matching over 11 bases. V trimming: 3 bases; J trimming: 4 bases; junction bases outside the gene matches: 6. CDR3 length: 16 residues. Per germline, CDR1 SGHRS and CDR2 YFSETQ. The CDR3 nucleotides read TGCGCCAGCAGCTCCCAGACTAGCGGGGCATACAATGAGCAGTTCTTC. This encodes CASSSQTSGAYNEQFF.

This clone was picked up one time. The V call is TRBV4-1, the J call TRBJ1-5; tentatively, D is TRBD1 (5 bases). V dropped 3 bases and J dropped 3 bases, with 15 bases sitting between them. From germline, CDR1 is MGHRA and CDR2 YSYEKL. The CDR3 contains 16 residues. The DNA for the CDR3 is TGCGCCAGCAGCCACCCCGGGGGGGAAGTCAATCAGCCCCAGCATTTT. Translated, it gives CASSHPGGEVNQPQHF.

CDR3 nucleotide sequence: TGTGCCAGCAGCTTAGCGCGATGGGGAGAGTTCTTC. Residues: CASSLARWGEFF. The chain carries TRBV7-7 and TRBJ2-1, with D possibly being TRBD2 (5 bases). Looked up from germline, CDR1 is SSHAT and CDR2 is FNYEAQ (reference sequence). The CDR3 runs 12 residues. Trimming pared 0 bases from V and 14 bases from J, leaving 11 bases between.

The chain links TRBV18 to TRBJ1-1, with D hard to call. This CDR3 spans 12 amino acids. The V end was cut by 3 bases, the J end by 5 bases, with 7 bases between. Germline V CDR1 and CDR2: KGHSH, LQKENI. The CDR3 here is CASSPAGTEAFF. In nucleotides, the CDR3 is TGTGCCAGCTCACCCGCCGGGACTGAAGCTTTCTTT.

The J gene is TRBJ2-7, the V gene TRBV29-1, with 10 bases fitting TRBD2. The CDR3 loop spans 14 amino acids. Germline V gene data show CDR1 as SQVTM and CDR2 as ANQGSEA. Germline trimming cut 5 bases from V and 6 bases from J; bases unmatched to any gene: 10. The CDR3: CSVPFSGGPGEQYF. The DNA of the CDR3 is TGCAGCGTTCCCTTTAGCGGGGGGCCCGGCGAGCAGTACTTC.

This chain links TRBV30 with TRBJ2-5; the D gene is possibly TRBD1 (5 bases). V was shortened by 3 bases and J by 2 bases, with 13 bases between the two germline ends. In germline, CDR1 is GTSNPN, CDR2 SVGIG (reference sequence). The CDR3 has 14 amino acids. CDR3 sequence reads: CAWRDQGFQETQYF. The DNA for the CDR3 is TGTGCCTGGAGAGATCAGGGTTTTCAAGAGACCCAGTACTTC.

This clone was seen a handful of times. The V gene is TRBV15, the J gene TRBJ1-3; maybe TRBD1 (5 bases). This CDR3 is 17 amino acids long. From germline, CDR1 is LNHNV and CDR2 YYDKDF (reference sequence). The V gene lost 3 bases and the J gene lost 0 bases, with 15 bases spanning the gap. The CDR3 is CATSRLKQVSSGNTIYF. The CDR3 nucleotides read TGTGCCACCAGCAGGTTAAAACAGGTGTCCTCTGGAAACACCATATATTTT. Together with reference TRBV15 and TRBJ1-3, the CDR3 gives the full variable domain: DAMVIQNPRYQVTQFGKPVTLSCSQTLNHNVMYWYQQKSSQAPKLLFHYYDKDFNNEADTPDNFQSRRPNTSFCFLDIRSPGLGDTAMYLCATSRLKQVSSGNTIYFGEGSWLTVV.

V and J are TRBV5-6 and TRBJ2-7; the match to TRBD2 covers 11 bases. This CDR3 has 16 residues. The V gene's germline CDR1 is SGHDT and CDR2 YYEEEE. V shed 0 bases and J 2 bases; nucleotides not matched to a gene: 4. The CDR3 spells CASSLAGTSGTYEQYF. The DNA of the CDR3 is TGTGCCAGCAGCTTGGCCGGGACTAGCGGTACCTACGAGCAGTACTTC. The full variable domain, its missing parts supplied by reference TRBV5-6 and TRBJ2-7, is DAGVTQSPTHLIKTRGQQVTLRCSPKSGHDTVSWYQQALGQGPQFIFQYYEEEERQRGNFPDRFSGHQFPNYSSELNVNALLLGDSALYLCASSLAGTSGTYEQYFGPGTRLTVT.

The chain links TRBV5-1 to TRBJ1-2, with 10 bases lining up with TRBD1. CDR3 length: 15 amino acids. The V gene's germline CDR1 is SGHRS and CDR2 YFSETQ. Trimming removed 3 bases from V and 6 bases from J; junction bases left unmatched: 8. CDR3 nucleotide sequence: TGCGCCAGCAGCTCGGACAGGGGGAGGTTCAATGGCTACACCTTC. Translating gives CASSSDRGRFNGYTF.

This rearrangement joins TRBV6-5 to TRBJ2-2; D ambiguous. The CDR3 is 11 amino acids. The germline V and J ends were trimmed by 6 bases and 8 bases, with 7 bases remaining between them. CDR1 is MNHEY, CDR2 SVGAGI, per germline. Here the CDR3 reads CASSNGGELFF. Here the CDR3 DNA reads TGTGCCAGCAGCAACGGTGGGGAGCTGTTTTTT.

This clone is a singleton in its sample. The chain carries TRBV27 and TRBJ2-7; D might be TRBD2 (7 bases). Per the germline V gene, CDR1 is MNHEY and CDR2 is SMNVEV (reference sequence). V gave up 9 bases and J gave up 3 bases, with 21 bases separating them. The CDR3 length is 15 residues. The CDR3 is CASWPGQPGGYEQYF. CDR3 bases: TGTGCCAGTTGGCCGGGACAACCGGGGGGCTACGAGCAGTACTTC.

This clone was seen a few times. V and J are TRBV7-2 and TRBJ2-5; D remains unclear. This CDR3 comprises 12 residues. Looked up from germline, CDR1 is SGHTA and CDR2 is FQGNSA. The germline V and J ends were trimmed by 4 bases and 5 bases, with 8 bases remaining between them. CDR3 DNA: TGTGCCAGCAGCTCTACAGTGGAGACCCAGTACTTC. This encodes CASSSTVETQYF.

The chain combines TRBV19 with TRBJ1-2; possible D gene TRBD1, 5 bases. This CDR3 comprises 15 residues. Trimming cost V 2 bases and J 7 bases, with 17 bases left between them. Germline CDR1 LNHDA, CDR2 SQIVND (reference sequence). The CDR3 spells CASSIWASGLPGYTF. CDR3 DNA sequence: TGTGCCAGTAGTATATGGGCATCAGGGCTCCCTGGCTACACCTTC.

V usage is TRBV4-1 and J usage is TRBJ2-3; possibly TRBD1 for D (6 bases). The germline V gene has CDR1 MGHRA and CDR2 YSYEKL. This CDR3 has 15 residues. The V end was cut by 3 bases, the J end by 6 bases, with 16 bases between. DNA of the CDR3: TGCGCCAGCAGCCAGGTGGAAGACAGGAGGGATACGCAGTATTTT. This sequence encodes CASSQVEDRRDTQYF.

The chain uses TRBV6-4 and TRBJ2-1; 12 nucleotides line up with TRBD2. V shed 2 bases, J shed 9 bases, and the junction held 5 bases outside the gene matches. The CDR3 extends over 15 amino acids. Germline V gene lookup returns CDR1 MRHNA and CDR2 SNTAGT. CDR3 in amino acids: CASSDLAGGNGEQFF. In DNA form, the CDR3 reads TGTGCCAGCAGTGACCTAGCGGGAGGGAATGGTGAGCAGTTCTTC.

V and J are TRBV20-1 and TRBJ2-1; D call uncertain. This CDR3 has 11 residues. Trimming left V 4 bases short and J 5 bases short, with 6 bases between. Per germline, CDR1 DFQATT and CDR2 SNEGSKA (reference sequence). This CDR3 reads CSATTDNEQFF. CDR3 sequence (DNA): TGCAGTGCTACAACGGACAATGAGCAGTTCTTC.

The rearrangement joins TRBV30 to TRBJ2-1; TRBD2 matches 8 bases. Germline V gives CDR1 GTSNPN, CDR2 SVGIG (reference sequence). The CDR3 is 15 residues long. The junction had 8 bases not matched to a gene; V was cut back by 3 bases and J by 4 bases. CDR3 in amino acids: CAWRREATLYNEQFF. The CDR3 DNA sequence: TGTGCCTGGAGGCGGGAGGCCACCCTGTACAATGAGCAGTTCTTC.

This clone has only one observation. The chain couples TRBV6-1 to TRBJ2-7; TRBD2 agrees at 12 bases. V trimming: 1 base; J trimming: 2 bases; junction bases outside the gene matches: 3. This CDR3 region has 16 residues. Per germline, CDR1 MNHNS and CDR2 SASEGT. CDR3 loop: CASSEGLAGAAYEQYF. The CDR3 DNA reads TGTGCCAGCAGTGAAGGACTAGCGGGAGCTGCCTACGAGCAGTACTTC.

V usage is TRBV29-1 and J usage is TRBJ2-5, with D possibly matching TRBD1 (7 bases). The germline V gene has CDR1 SQVTM and CDR2 ANQGSEA. Trimming stripped 6 bases from V and 5 bases from J, with 19 bases between. The CDR3 is 14 residues long. The CDR3 sequence: CSVSPTGAGETQYF. The CDR3 DNA follows: TGCAGCGTCTCCCCTACAGGGGCGGGGGAGACCCAGTACTTC.

V is TRBV6-5 and J is TRBJ2-1, with a weak D call TRBD2 (7 bases). CDR1 and CDR2 from the germline V gene are MNHEY and SVGAGI. The CDR3 is made up of 12 amino acids. V was cut by 5 bases and J by 6 bases, with 8 bases left in between. The CDR3 is CASSRGANEQFF. DNA of the CDR3: TGTGCCAGCAGTCGGGGGGCCAATGAGCAGTTCTTC.